This T cell receptor beta chain was identified in a study of T cell responses to AZD1222 COVID-19 vaccine. Study-level findings and limits: Clonal diversity was possibly underestimated; the donors were predominantly white British and more often female. Vaccine-related CD4 TCRs covered spike, predominating at 160-218 and 743-854.

A remark on this clone: Antigen: not known.

V lost 0 bases and J lost 0, with 9 bases in between. There are 16 residues in the CDR3. Germline CDR1 reads MGHRA; CDR2 reads YSYEKL. Repertoires were generated with immunoSEQ multiplex PCR, while TCRdb's copy carries only in-frame clones and drops some. The sample lists 34,000 or so clones, around nine tenths occurring once. The receptor comes from an adult in good health. The material was peripheral blood, obtained on day 0 of AZD1222 vaccination. The chain carries TRBV4-1 and TRBJ1-3; D is unclear. The CDR3 loop is CASSQERALSGNTIYF. The DNA of the CDR3 is TGCGCCAGCAGCCAAGAGAGGGCCCTCTCTGGAAACACCATATATTTT.